The text below deals with one T cell receptor (beta chain). Its antigen target is currently unknown. Base qualities are not recorded, but no much larger clone differs from it by a single base. The record originates from a study of patients and donors after allogeneic stem cell transplantation (dated by TCRdb to 2019 to 2021). Library preparation used RT-PCR. Instrument on record: NextSeq 550. TCRdb reprocessed the public reads (quality trimming at Q25 with fastp, clone calling with MiXCR) and kept in-frame beta chains. When rows share a CDR3 protein, they turn into one entry using the most common DNA and genes. The sample includes approximately 410,000 distinct CDR3 sequences, with around 16% observed a single time. Over 6% of the sample rests with the top ten. Sequencing was carried out using blood, either unsorted or a sorted T cell fraction (not recorded which). This sequence was found in a human donor who was either an allogeneic HSCT recipient or a stem cell or donor lymphocyte infusion donor (not recorded which). It is not recorded whose cells these are; they may come from a transplant donor.

Read as DNA, the sequence is TGCGCCAGCAGCCATGAGCTCCCGGGGTCCTACAATGAGCAGTTCTTC. Translated, it gives CASSHELPGSYNEQFF. In this chain, TRBV4-3 is recombined with TRBJ2-1; tentative D gene TRBD2, with 5 bases matching. Including the terminal cysteine and phenylalanine, the CDR3 comprises 16 residues. Of all the DNA, just the CDR3 is kept, 48 bases in frame from base 1. V is reduced by 3 bases and J by 1 base, leaving a spacing of 13 bases between them. CDR1 and CDR2 (LGHNA, YSLEER) derive from the germline V gene.